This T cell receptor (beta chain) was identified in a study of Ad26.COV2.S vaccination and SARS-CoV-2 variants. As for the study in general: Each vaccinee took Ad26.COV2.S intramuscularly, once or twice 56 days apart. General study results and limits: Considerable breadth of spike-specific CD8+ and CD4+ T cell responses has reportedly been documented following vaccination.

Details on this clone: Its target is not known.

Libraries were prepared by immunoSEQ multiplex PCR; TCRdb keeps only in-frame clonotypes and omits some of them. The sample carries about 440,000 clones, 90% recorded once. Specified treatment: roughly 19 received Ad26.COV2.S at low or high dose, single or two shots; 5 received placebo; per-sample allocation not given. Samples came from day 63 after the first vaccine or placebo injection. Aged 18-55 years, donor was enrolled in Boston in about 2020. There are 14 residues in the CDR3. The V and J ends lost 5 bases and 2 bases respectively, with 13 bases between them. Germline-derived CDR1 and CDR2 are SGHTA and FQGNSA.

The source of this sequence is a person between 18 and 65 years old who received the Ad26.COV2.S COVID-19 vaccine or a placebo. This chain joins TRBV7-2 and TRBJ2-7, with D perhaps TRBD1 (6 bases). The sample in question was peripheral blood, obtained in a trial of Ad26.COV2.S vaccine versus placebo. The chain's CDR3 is CASSRRQAAYEQYF. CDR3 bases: TGTGCCAGCAGCCGCCGACAGGCCGCCTACGAGCAGTACTTC.